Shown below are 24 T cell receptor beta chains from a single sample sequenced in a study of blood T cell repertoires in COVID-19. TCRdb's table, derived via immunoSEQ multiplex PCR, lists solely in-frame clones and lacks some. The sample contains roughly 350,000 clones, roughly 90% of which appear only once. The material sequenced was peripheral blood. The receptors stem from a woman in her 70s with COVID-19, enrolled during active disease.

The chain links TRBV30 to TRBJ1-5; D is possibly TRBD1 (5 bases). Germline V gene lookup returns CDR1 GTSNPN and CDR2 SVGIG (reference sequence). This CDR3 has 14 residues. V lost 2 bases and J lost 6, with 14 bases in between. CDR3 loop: CAWSKGDVSQPQHF. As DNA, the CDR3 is TGTGCCTGGAGTAAAGGGGATGTCAGTCAGCCCCAGCATTTT. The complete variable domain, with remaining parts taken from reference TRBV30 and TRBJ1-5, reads SQTIHQWPATLVQPVGSPLSLECTVEGTSNPNLYWYRQAAGRGLQLLFYSVGIGQISSEVPQNLSASRPQDRQFILSSKKLLLSDSGFYLCAWSKGDVSQPQHFGDGTRLSIL.

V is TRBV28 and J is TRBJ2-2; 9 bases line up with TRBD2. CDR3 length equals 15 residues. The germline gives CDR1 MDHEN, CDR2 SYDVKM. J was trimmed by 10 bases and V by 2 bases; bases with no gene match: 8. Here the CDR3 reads CASSLAGGAVLELFF. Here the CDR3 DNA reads TGTGCCAGCAGTTTAGCGGGGGGGGCAGTCTTGGAGCTGTTTTTT.

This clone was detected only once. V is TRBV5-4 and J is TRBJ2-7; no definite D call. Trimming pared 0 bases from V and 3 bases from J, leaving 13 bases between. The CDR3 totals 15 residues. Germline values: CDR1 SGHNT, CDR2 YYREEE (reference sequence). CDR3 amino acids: CASSLEASEFYEQYF. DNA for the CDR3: TGTGCCAGCAGCTTGGAAGCTAGTGAATTCTACGAGCAGTACTTC.

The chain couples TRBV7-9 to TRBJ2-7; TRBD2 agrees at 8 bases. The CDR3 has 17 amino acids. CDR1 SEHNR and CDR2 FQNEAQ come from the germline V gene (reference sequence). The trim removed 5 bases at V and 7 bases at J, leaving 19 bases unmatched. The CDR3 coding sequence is TGTGCCAGCAGCCAAGCGGCGGGGGGAATTATTTCGGAGGAGCAGTACTTC. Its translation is CASSQAAGGIISEEQYF.

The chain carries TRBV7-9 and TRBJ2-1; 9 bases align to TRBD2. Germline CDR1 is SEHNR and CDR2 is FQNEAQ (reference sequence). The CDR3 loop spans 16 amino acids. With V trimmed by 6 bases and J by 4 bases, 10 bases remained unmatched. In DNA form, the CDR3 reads TGTGCCAGCAGACAGCTTAGCGGGGGTTTATACAATGAGCAGTTCTTC. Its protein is CASRQLSGGLYNEQFF.

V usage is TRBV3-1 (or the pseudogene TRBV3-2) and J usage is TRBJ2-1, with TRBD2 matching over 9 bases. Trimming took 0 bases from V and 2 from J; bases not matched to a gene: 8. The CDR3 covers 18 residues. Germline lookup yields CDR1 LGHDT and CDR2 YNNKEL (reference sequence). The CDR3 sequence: CASSQDRRRGGPYNEQFF. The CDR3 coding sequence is TGTGCCAGCAGCCAAGATCGCAGGCGGGGGGGCCCCTACAATGAGCAGTTCTTC.

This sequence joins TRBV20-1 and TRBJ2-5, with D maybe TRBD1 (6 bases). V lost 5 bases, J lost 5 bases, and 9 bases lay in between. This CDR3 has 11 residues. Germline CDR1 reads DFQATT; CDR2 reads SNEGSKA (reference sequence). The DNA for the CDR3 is TGCAGTGCTCAAAGGGGGGAGACCCAGTACTTC. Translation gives CSAQRGETQYF.

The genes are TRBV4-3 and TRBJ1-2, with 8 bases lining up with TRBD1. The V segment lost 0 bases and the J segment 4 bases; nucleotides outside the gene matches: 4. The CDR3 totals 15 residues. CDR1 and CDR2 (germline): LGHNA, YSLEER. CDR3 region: CASSQEYTGGYGYTF. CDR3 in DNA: TGCGCCAGCAGCCAAGAGTACACAGGGGGCTATGGCTACACCTTC.

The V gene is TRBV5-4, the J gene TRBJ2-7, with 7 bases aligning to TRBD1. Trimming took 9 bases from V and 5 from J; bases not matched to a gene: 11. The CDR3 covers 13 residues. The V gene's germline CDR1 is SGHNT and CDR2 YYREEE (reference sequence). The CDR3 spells CATEDRADDEQYF. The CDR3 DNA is TGTGCCACCGAAGACAGGGCTGATGACGAGCAGTACTTC. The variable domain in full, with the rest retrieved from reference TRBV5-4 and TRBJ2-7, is ETGVTQSPTHLIKTRGQQVTLRCSSQSGHNTVSWYQQALGQGPQFIFQYYREEENGRGNFPPRFSGLQFPNYSSELNVNALELDDSALYLCATEDRADDEQYFGPGTRLTVT.

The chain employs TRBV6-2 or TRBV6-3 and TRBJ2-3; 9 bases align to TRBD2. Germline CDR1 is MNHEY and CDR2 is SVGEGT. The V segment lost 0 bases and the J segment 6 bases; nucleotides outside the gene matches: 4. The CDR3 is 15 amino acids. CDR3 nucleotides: TGTGCCAGCAGTTACTCCAGCGGGGGGCTCGATACGCAGTATTTT. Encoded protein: CASSYSSGGLDTQYF.

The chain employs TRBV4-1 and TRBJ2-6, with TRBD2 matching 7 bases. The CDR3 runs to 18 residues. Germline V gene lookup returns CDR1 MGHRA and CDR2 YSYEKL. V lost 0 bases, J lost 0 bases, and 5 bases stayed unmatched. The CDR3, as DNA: TGCGCCAGCAGCCAAGAAGAGGGCGGGGGCTCTGGGGCCAACGTCCTGACTTTC. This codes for CASSQEEGGGSGANVLTF.

The CDR3 DNA sequence: TGTGCCAGCAGTTTCTTCACCGGGACTCTGTACGAGCAGTACTTC. Amino acids: CASSFFTGTLYEQYF. The chain carries TRBV6-6 and TRBJ2-7; TRBD2 is a possible D gene (6 bases). Germline loops: CDR1 MNHNY, CDR2 SVGAGI (reference sequence). CDR3 size: 15 residues. V was cut by 4 bases and J by 4 bases, with 17 bases left in between.

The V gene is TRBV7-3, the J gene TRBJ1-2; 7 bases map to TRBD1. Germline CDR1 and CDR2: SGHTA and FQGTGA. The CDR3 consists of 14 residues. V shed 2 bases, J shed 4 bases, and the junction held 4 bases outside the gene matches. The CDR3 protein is CASSLGGQLYGYTF. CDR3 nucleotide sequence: TGTGCCAGCAGCTTAGGGGGACAGCTCTATGGCTACACCTTC.

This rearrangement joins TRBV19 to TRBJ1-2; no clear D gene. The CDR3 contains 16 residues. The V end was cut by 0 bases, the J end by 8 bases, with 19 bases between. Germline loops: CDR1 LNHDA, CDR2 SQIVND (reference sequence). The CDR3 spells CASSIDNSNPTIGYTF. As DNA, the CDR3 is TGTGCCAGTAGTATAGATAATTCCAATCCAACTATCGGCTACACCTTC.

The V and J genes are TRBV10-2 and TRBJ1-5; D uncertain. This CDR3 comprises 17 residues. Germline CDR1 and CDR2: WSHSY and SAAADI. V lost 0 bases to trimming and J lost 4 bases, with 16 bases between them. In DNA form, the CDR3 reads TGCGCCAGCAGTGAGTCTGGCAGCATAGCAAGAAATCAGCCCCAGCATTTT. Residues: CASSESGSIARNQPQHF.

As DNA, the CDR3 is TGTGCCAGCATGAGGGGGAGACAGAACACTGAAGCTTTCTTT. Translated: CASMRGRQNTEAFF. The chain couples TRBV2 to TRBJ1-1, with a tentative D call TRBD1 (6 bases). CDR1 and CDR2 from the germline V gene are SNHLY and FYNNEI. The CDR3 is 14 amino acids. Trimming removed 7 bases at V and 1 base at J, with 13 bases between.

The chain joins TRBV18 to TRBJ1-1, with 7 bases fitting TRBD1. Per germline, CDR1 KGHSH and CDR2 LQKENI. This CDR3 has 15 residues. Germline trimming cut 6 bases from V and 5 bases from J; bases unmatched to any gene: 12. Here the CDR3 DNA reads TGTGCCAGCTCGCGTTACAGGGGATGGCAGACTGAAGCTTTCTTT. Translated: CASSRYRGWQTEAFF. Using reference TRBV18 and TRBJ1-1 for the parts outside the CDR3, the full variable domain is NAGVMQNPRHLVRRRGQEARLRCSPMKGHSHVYWYRQLPEEGLKFMVYLQKENIIDESGMPKERFSAEFPKEGPSILRIQQVVRGDSAAYFCASSRYRGWQTEAFFGQGTRLTVV.

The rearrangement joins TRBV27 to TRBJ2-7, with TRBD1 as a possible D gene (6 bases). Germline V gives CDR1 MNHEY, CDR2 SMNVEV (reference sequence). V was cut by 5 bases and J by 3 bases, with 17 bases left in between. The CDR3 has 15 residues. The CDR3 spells CASSPGDGPLYEQYF. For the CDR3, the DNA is TGTGCCAGCAGTCCAGGGGACGGCCCCCTCTACGAGCAGTACTTC.

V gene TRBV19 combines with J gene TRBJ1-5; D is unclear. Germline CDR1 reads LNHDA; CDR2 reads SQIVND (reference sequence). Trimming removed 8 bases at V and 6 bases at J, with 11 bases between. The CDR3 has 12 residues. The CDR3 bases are TGTGCCAGTCTTGGTACATCTCAGCCCCAGCATTTT. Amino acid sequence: CASLGTSQPQHF.

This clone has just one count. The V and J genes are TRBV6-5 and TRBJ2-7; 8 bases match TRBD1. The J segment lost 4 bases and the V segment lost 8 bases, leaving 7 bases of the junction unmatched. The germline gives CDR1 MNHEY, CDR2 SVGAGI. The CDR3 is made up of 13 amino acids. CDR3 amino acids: CASLDREGYEQYF. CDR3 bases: TGTGCCAGCCTGGACAGGGAAGGGTACGAGCAGTACTTC.

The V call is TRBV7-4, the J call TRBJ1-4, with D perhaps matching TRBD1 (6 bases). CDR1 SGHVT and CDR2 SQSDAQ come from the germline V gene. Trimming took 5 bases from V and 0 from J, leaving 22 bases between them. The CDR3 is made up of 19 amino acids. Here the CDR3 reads CASSPRHRAWGSTNEKLFF. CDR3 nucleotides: TGTGCCAGCAGCCCCCGTCACAGGGCCTGGGGATCAACTAATGAAAAACTGTTTTTT. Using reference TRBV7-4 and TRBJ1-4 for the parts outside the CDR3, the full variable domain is GAGVSQSPRYKVAKRGRDVALRCDSISGHVTLYWYRQTLGQGSEVLTYSQSDAQRDKSGRPSGRFSAERPERSVSTLKIQRTEQGDSAVYLCASSPRHRAWGSTNEKLFFGSGTQLSVL.

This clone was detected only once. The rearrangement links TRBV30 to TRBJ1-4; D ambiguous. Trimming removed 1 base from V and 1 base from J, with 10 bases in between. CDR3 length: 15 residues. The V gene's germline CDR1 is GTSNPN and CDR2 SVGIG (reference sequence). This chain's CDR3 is CAWSARRGTNEKLFF. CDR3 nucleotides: TGTGCCTGGAGTGCCCGGAGAGGAACTAATGAAAAACTGTTTTTT. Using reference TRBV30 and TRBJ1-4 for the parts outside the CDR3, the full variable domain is SQTIHQWPATLVQPVGSPLSLECTVEGTSNPNLYWYRQAAGRGLQLLFYSVGIGQISSEVPQNLSASRPQDRQFILSSKKLLLSDSGFYLCAWSARRGTNEKLFFGSGTQLSVL.

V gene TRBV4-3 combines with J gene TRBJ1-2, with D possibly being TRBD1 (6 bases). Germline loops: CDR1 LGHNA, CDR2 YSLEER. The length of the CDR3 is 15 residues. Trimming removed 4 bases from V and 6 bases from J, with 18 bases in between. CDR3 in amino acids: CASSPLQGSFDGYTF. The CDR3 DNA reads TGCGCCAGCAGCCCTCTCCAGGGGTCTTTTGATGGCTACACCTTC.

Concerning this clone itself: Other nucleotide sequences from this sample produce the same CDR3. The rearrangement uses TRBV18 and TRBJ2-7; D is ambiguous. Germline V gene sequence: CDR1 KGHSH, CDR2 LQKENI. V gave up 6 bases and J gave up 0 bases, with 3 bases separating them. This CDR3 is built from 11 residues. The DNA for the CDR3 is TGTGCCAGCTCCTACTCCTACGAGCAGTACTTC. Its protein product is CASSYSYEQYF.